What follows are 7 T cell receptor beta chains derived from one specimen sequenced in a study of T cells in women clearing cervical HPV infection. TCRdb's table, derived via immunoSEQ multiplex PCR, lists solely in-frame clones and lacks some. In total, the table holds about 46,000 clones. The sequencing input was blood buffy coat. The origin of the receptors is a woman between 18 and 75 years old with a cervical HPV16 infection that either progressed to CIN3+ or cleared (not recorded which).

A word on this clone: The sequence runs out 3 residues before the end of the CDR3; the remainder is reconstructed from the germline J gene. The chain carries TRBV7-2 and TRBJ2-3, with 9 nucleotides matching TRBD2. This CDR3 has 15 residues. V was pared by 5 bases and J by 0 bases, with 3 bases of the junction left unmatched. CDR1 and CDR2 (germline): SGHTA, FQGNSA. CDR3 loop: CASSPSGTSTDTQYF. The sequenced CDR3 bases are TGTGCCAGCAGCCCTAGCGGGACCAGCACAGATACG.

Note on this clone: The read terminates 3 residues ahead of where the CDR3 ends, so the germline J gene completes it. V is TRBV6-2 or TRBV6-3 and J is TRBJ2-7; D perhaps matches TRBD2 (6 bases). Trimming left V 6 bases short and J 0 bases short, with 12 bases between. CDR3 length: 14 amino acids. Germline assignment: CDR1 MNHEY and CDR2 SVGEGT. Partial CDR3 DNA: TGTGCCAGCAGGGGCGGGGCCCTCTCCTACGAG. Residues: CASRGGALSYE. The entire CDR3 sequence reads CASRGGALSYEQYF.

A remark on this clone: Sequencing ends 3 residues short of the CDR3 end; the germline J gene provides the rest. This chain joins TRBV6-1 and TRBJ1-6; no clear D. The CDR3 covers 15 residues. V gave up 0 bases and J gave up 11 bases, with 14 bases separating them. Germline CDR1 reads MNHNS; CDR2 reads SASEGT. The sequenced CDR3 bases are TGTGCCAGCAGTGAAGCGGCCAGACTGTCGACACCC. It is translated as CASSEAARLSTP. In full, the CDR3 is CASSEAARLSTPLHF.

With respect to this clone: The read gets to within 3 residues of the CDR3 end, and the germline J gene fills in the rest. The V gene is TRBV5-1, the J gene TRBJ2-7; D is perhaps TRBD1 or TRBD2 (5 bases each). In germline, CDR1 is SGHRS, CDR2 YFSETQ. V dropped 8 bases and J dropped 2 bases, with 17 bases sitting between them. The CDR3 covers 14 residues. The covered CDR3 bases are TGCGCCAGTCGAGGGGTTGTGGGGCCCTACGAG. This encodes CASRGVVGPYE. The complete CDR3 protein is CASRGVVGPYEQYF.

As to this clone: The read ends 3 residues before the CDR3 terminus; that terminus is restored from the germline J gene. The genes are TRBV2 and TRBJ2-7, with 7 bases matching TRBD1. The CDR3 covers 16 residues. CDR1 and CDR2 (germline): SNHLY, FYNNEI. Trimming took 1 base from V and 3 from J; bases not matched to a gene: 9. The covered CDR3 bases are TGTGCCAGCAGTGAAGTAAAGGACAGGAATTTCTACGAG. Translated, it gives CASSEVKDRNFYE. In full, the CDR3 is CASSEVKDRNFYEQYF.

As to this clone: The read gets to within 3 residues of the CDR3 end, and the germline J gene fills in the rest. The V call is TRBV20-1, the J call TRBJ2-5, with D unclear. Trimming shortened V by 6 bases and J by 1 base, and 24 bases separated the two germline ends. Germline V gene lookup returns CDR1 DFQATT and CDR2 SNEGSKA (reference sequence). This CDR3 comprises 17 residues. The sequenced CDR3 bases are TGCAGTGCGGGCAGGTTTCTCTCGTCTCGAACCCAAGAGACC. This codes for CSAGRFLSSRTQET. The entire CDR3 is CSAGRFLSSRTQETQYF.

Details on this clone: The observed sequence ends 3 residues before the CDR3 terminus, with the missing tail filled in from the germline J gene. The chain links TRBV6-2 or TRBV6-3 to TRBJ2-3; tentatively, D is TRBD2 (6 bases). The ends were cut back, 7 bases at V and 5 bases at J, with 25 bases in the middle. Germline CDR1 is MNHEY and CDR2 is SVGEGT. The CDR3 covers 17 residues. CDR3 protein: CASTRRSGLLSGDTQYF. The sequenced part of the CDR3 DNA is TGTGCCAGCACTCGACGATCGGGACTCCTCAGTGGAGATACG.